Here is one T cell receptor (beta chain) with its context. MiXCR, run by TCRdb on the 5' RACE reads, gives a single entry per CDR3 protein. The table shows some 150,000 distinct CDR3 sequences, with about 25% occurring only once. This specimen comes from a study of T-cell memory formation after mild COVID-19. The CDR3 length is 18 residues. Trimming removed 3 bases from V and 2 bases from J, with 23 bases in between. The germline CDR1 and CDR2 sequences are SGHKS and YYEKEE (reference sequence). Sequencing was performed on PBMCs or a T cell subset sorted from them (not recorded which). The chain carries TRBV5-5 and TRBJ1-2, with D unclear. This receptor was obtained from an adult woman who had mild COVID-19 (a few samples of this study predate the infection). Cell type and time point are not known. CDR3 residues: CASSSPTLERTPNYGYTF. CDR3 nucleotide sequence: TGTGCCAGCAGCTCCCCCACACTAGAAAGGACGCCCAACTATGGCTACACCTTC.